This T cell receptor beta chain was identified during a study of T cells in localized non-small cell lung cancer. Study-wide points: Longer overall survival was linked to higher blood T cell density. Heterogeneity remains possible because sequencing was limited to only one tumor region.

In regard to this clone: Its antigen remains unknown.

The CDR3 is 16 residues long. The germline CDR1 and CDR2 sequences are LNHDA and SQIVND (reference sequence). The V and J ends lost 10 bases and 1 base, in that order; junction bases with no gene match: 13. Repertoires were generated with immunoSEQ multiplex PCR, while TCRdb's copy carries only in-frame clones and drops some. The sample lists some 30,000 clones, roughly 90% occurring once. The sequenced sample was peripheral blood mononuclear cells, obtained before any cancer treatment. The origin of this receptor is a female donor older than 55 with stage II lung adenocarcinoma. The V and J genes are TRBV19 and TRBJ1-1, with 9 bases that match TRBD1. The CDR3 DNA reads as TGTGCCACCCGAATGACAGGGGGTGTAAAGAACACTGAAGCTTTCTTT. It codes for CATRMTGGVKNTEAFF.